The 7 T cell receptor beta chains in this list originate from one sample, sequenced in a study of glioma-infiltrating T cells after dendritic cell vaccination. Produced via immunoSEQ multiplex PCR; TCRdb's table is partial and in-frame only. The repertoire holds roughly 82,000 clones, with 70% to 90% as singletons. The material sequenced was blood, taken before dendritic cell vaccination. These receptors originate from a human donor with glioblastoma.

The sample holds one count of this clone. The V gene is TRBV6-6, the J gene TRBJ2-1; D is ambiguous. CDR1 is MNHNY, CDR2 SVGAGI, per germline (reference sequence). V lost 4 bases, J lost 4 bases, and 8 bases lay in between. The CDR3 consists of 13 residues. CDR3 coding DNA: TGTGCCAGCAGTTCTCTACGGTACAATGAGCAGTTCTTC. Its protein product is CASSSLRYNEQFF.

This chain connects TRBV6-5 to TRBJ1-6; D might be TRBD1 (5 bases). The V gene's germline CDR1 is MNHEY and CDR2 SVGAGI. V was pared by 7 bases and J by 10 bases, with 20 bases between. This CDR3 is 15 amino acids long. The CDR3 region has the DNA TGTGCCAGCACCGAACGACAGACGCTCGGGTCACCCCTCCACTTT. Translating gives CASTERQTLGSPLHF.

V usage is TRBV19 and J usage is TRBJ1-5; 7 bases agree with TRBD1. The germline gives CDR1 LNHDA, CDR2 SQIVND (reference sequence). The CDR3 length is 13 residues. V trimming: 7 bases; J trimming: 7 bases; junction bases outside the gene matches: 7. The CDR3 loop is CASTEGARQPQHF. CDR3 DNA sequence: TGTGCCAGTACAGAGGGGGCAAGACAGCCCCAGCATTTT.

The V gene is TRBV28, the J gene TRBJ2-1; D is unclear. This CDR3 comprises 12 residues. The germline V and J ends were trimmed by 5 bases and 6 bases, with 8 bases remaining between them. Germline CDR1 MDHEN, CDR2 SYDVKM. In nucleotides, the CDR3 is TGTGCCAGCAGTCTCCAGGCCAATGAGCAGTTCTTC. Encoded protein: CASSLQANEQFF.

J is TRBJ1-1 and V is TRBV2, with 7 bases identical to TRBD1. Germline V CDR1 and CDR2: SNHLY, FYNNEI. V lost 1 base, J lost 10 bases, and 6 bases stayed unmatched. The CDR3 spans 13 residues. CDR3 coding DNA: TGTGCCAGCAGTGAAGTCGTAGGGGGCGGAGCTTTCTTT. This sequence encodes CASSEVVGGGAFF.

The V gene is TRBV6-6, the J gene TRBJ2-3; 9 nucleotides match TRBD2. V was clipped by 6 bases and J by 2 bases; unmatched bases: 9. The germline gives CDR1 MNHNY, CDR2 SVGAGI (reference sequence). The CDR3 spans 16 residues. The CDR3 DNA reads as TGTGCCAGCAGCGGTACTAGCGGGCGACCCACAGATACGCAGTATTTT. As protein: CASSGTSGRPTDTQYF.

This clone was observed a few times. J is TRBJ1-1 and V is TRBV4-1; D is undetermined. V lost 0 bases to trimming and J lost 0 bases, with 8 bases between them. The CDR3 is made up of 15 amino acids. Germline CDR1 reads MGHRA; CDR2 reads YSYEKL. The CDR3 is CASSQEGSMNTEAFF. In nucleotides, the CDR3 is TGCGCCAGCAGCCAAGAGGGCAGCATGAACACTGAAGCTTTCTTT.